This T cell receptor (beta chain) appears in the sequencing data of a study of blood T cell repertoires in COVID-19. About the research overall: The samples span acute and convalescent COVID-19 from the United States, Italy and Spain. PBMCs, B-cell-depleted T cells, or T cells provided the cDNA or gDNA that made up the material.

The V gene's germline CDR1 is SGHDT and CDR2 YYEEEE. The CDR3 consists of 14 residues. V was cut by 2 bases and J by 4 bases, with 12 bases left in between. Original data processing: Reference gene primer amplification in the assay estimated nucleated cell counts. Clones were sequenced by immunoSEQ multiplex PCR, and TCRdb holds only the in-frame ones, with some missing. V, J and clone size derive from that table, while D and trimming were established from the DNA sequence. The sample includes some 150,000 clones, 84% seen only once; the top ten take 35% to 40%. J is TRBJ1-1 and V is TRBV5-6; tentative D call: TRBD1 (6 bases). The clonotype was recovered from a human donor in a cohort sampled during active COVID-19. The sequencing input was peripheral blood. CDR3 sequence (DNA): TGTGCCAGCAGCTTAGCAGGGGCATCCACTGAAGCTTTCTTT. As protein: CASSLAGASTEAFF.